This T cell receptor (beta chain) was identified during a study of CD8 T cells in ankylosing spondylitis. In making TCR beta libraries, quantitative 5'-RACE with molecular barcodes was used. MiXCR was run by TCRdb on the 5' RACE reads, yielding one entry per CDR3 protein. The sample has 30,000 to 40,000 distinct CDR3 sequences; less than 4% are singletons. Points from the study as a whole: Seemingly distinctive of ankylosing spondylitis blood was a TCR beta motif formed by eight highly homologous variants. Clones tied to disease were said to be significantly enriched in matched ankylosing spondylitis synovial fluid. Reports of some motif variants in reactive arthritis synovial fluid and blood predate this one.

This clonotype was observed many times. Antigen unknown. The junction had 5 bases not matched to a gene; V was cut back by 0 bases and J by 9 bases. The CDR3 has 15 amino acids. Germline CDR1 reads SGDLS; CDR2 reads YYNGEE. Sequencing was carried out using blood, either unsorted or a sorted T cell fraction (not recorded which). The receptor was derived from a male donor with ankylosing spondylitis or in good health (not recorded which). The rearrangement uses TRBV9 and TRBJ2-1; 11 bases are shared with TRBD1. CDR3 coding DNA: TGTGCCAGCAGCGTAGGGGACAGGGGGACGGGTGAGCAGTTCTTC. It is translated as CASSVGDRGTGEQFF.